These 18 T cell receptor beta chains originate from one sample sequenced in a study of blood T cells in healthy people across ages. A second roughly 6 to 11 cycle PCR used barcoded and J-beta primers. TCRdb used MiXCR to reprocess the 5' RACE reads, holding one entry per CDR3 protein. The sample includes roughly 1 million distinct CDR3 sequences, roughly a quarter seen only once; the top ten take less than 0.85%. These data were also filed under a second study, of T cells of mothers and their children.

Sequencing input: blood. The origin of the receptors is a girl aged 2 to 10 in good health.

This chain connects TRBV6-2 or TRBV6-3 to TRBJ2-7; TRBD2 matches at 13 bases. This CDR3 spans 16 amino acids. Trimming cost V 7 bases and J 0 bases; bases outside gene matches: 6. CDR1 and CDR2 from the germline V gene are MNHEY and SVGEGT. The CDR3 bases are TGTGCCAGCACCGAAGGGACTAGCGGGAACTCCTACGAGCAGTACTTC. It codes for CASTEGTSGNSYEQYF.

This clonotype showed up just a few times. The DNA of the CDR3 is TGTGCCAGCAGCTTCGTCTCCCTTGGTCCGATCCAAGAGACCCAGTACTTC. Its translation is CASSFVSLGPIQETQYF. The chain uses TRBV7-8 and TRBJ2-5, with D unresolved. This CDR3 has 17 amino acids. CDR1 and CDR2 from the germline V gene are SGHVS and FQNEAQ. V was shortened by 3 bases and J by 1 base, with 18 bases between the two germline ends.

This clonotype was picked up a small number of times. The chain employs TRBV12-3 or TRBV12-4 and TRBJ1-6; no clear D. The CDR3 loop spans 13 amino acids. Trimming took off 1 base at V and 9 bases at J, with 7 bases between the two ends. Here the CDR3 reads CASSLGHFSPLHF. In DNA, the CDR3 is TGTGCCAGCAGTTTAGGACATTTTTCACCCCTCCACTTT.

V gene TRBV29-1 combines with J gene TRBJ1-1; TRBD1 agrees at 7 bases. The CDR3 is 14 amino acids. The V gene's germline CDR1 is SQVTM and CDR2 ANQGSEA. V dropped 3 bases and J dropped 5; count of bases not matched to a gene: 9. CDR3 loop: CSVEPSTGKTEAFF. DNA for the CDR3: TGCAGCGTTGAGCCATCGACAGGGAAGACTGAAGCTTTCTTT.

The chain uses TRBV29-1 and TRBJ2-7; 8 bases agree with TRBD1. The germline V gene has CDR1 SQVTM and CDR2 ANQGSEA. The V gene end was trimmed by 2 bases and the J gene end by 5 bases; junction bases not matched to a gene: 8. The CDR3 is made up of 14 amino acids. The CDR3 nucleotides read TGCAGCGTTGAAAGACAGGGGAGGAAGGACGAGCAGTACTTC. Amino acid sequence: CSVERQGRKDEQYF.

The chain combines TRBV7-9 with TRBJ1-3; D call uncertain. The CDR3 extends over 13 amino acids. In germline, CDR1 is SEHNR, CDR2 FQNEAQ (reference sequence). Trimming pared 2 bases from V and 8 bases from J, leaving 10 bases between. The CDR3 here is CASSLINGDTIYF. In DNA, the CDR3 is TGTGCCAGCAGCTTAATTAATGGGGACACCATATATTTT.

Here the CDR3 reads CASSLRLAGGPHEQYF. DNA of the CDR3: TGTGCCAGCAGTTTAAGACTAGCGGGAGGCCCCCACGAGCAGTACTTC. The J gene is TRBJ2-7, the V gene TRBV28; TRBD2 aligns across 13 bases. CDR1 is MDHEN and CDR2 is SYDVKM in the germline V gene. The CDR3 has 16 residues. Trimming removed 2 bases from V and 5 bases from J; junction bases left unmatched: 6. The variable domain in full, with the rest retrieved from reference TRBV28 and TRBJ2-7, is DVKVTQSSRYLVKRTGEKVFLECVQDMDHENMFWYRQDPGLGLRLIYFSYDVKMKEKGDIPEGYSVSREKKERFSLILESASTNQTSMYLCASSLRLAGGPHEQYFGPGTRLTVT.

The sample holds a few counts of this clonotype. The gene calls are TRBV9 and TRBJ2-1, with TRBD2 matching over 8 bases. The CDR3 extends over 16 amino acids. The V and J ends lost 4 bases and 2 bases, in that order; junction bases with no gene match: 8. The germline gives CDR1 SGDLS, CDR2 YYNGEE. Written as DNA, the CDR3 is TGTGCCAGCAGCTCTACAGCGGGAGTGGCCTACAATGAGCAGTTCTTC. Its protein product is CASSSTAGVAYNEQFF.

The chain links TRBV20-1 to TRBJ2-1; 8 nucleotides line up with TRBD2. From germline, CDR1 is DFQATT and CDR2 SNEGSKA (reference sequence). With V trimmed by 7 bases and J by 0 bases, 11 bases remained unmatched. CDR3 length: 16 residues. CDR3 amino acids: CSVTGPGTSSYNEQFF. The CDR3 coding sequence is TGCAGTGTCACAGGCCCCGGGACTAGCTCCTACAATGAGCAGTTCTTC.

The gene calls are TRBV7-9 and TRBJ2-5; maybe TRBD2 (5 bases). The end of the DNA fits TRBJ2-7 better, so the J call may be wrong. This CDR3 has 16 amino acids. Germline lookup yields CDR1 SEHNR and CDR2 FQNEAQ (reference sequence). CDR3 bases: TGTGCCAGCAGCTTCGCCAGAGGGCGCGAGTCCTACGAGCAGTACTTC. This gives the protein CASSFARGRESYEQYF.

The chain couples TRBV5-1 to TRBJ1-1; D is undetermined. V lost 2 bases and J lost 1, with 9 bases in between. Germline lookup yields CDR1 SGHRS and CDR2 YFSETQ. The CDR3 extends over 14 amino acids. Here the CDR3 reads CASSFEASNTEAFF. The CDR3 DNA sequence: TGCGCCAGCAGCTTCGAGGCATCGAACACTGAAGCTTTCTTT.

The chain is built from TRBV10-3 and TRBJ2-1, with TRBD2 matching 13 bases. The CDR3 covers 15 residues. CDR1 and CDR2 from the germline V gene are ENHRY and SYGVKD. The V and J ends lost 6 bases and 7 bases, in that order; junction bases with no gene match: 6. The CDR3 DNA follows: TGTGCCATCAGAGGACTAGCGGGAGAGCTAAATGAGCAGTTCTTC. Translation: CAIRGLAGELNEQFF.

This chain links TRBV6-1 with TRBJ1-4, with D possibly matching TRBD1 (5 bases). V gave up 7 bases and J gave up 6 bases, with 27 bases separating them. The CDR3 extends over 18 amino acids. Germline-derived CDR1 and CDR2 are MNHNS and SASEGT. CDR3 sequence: CASIRKGQGRVIDEKLFF. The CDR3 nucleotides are TGTGCCAGCATTCGAAAGGGCCAGGGAAGGGTAATAGATGAAAAACTGTTTTTT.

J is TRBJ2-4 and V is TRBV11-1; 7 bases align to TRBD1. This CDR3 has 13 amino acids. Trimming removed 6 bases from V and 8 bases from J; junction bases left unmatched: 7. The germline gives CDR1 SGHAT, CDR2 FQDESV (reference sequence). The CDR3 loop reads CASRYRGQDIQYF. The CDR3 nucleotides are TGTGCCAGCAGATATAGAGGACAGGACATTCAGTACTTC.

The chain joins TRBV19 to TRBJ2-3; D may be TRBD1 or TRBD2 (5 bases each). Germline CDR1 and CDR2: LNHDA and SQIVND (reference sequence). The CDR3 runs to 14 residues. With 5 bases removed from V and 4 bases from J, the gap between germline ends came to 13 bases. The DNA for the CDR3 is TGTGCCAGTAGTCCCCTGCAGGGAGCAGATACGCAGTATTTT. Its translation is CASSPLQGADTQYF.

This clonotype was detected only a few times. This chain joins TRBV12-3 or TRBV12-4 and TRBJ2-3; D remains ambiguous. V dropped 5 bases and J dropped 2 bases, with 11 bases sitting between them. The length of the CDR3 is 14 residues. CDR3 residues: CASSPSTYTDTQYF. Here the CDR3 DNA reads TGTGCCAGCAGTCCCTCGACTTACACAGATACGCAGTATTTT.

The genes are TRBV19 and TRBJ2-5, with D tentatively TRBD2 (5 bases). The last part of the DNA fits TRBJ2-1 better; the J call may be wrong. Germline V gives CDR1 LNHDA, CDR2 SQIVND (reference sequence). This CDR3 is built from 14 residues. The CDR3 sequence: CASSIWVQRNEQFF. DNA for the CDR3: TGTGCCAGTAGTATATGGGTACAGCGGAATGAGCAGTTCTTC.

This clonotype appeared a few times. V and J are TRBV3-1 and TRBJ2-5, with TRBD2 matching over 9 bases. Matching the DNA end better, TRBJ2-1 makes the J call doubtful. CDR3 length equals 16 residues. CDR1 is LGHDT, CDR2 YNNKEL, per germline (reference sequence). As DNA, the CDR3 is TGTGCCAGCAGCCATAGCGGGAGTGGGGTTAACAATGAGCAGTTCTTC. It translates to CASSHSGSGVNNEQFF.